Following are 27 T cell receptor beta chains from one sample sequenced in a study of relationships among human T cell subsets. The T cell receptor alpha and beta CDR3 regions were amplified from mRNA by semiquantitative ARM-PCR. Tagged nested gene-specific primers were used first, then communal superprimers amplified exponentially. In TCRdb, the multiplex PCR reads were re-called with MiXCR into one record per CDR3 protein. The sample lists thousands of distinct CDR3 sequences; 40% to 50% were seen once. The sample consisted of activated T cells sorted from blood. Subset noted: CD45RA-RO-CD69+ activated T cells. All receptors come from a man between 40 and 49 years old in good health.

Details on this clonotype: Germline is not matched at one junction end, which may reflect a read error. The V call is TRBV10-3, the J call TRBJ1-4; no definite D call. Germline CDR1 reads ENHRY; CDR2 reads SYGVKD. This CDR3 has 14 amino acids. The DNA of the CDR3 is TGTGCCATCAGTGAGTCAGGAACTAATGAAGAACTGTTTTTT. Translation gives CAISESGTNEELFF.

The table lists this clonotype with a few counts. V gene TRBV29-1 combines with J gene TRBJ1-3; D not resolved. V was clipped by 1 base and J by 3 bases, with 4 bases between them. CDR3 length: 12 residues. Germline assignment: CDR1 SQVTM and CDR2 ANQGSEA. As DNA, the CDR3 is TGCAGCGTTGAAGGGGTTGGAAACACCATATATTTT. It codes for CSVEGVGNTIYF.

There are a few counts of this clonotype. At one end the junction does not follow the germline gene, possibly because of a read error. CDR3 protein: CSVGGTPYGEQYF. DNA of the CDR3: TGCAGTGTTGGAGGGACCCCCTATGGCGAGCAGTACTTC. The chain has TRBV29-1 and TRBJ2-7, with D perhaps TRBD2 (6 bases). Germline loops: CDR1 SQVTM, CDR2 ANQGSEA. This CDR3 is built from 13 residues.

The CDR3 region has the DNA TGCAGTGTATTAGGGGCGGTGGAGACCCAGTACTTC. Protein product: CSVLGAVETQYF. The genes are TRBV20-1 and TRBJ2-5, with D possibly being TRBD1 (5 bases). This CDR3 region has 12 residues. The V end lost 7 bases, the J end lost 5 bases, and 14 bases lay between the germline ends. From germline, CDR1 is DFQATT and CDR2 SNEGSKA (reference sequence).

This clonotype was picked up a small number of times. The CDR3 DNA reads as TGTGCCAGCAGCAAACAGGGAGGGGGAGAGACCCAGTACTTC. Translation gives CASSKQGGGETQYF. The chain combines TRBV11-2 with TRBJ2-5, with D perhaps TRBD2 (7 bases). V lost 5 bases and J lost 4, with 14 bases in between. Germline assignment: CDR1 SGHAT and CDR2 FQNNGV. The CDR3 is made up of 14 amino acids.

The chain combines TRBV20-1 with TRBJ2-5; D is unclear. V lost 5 bases to trimming and J lost 5 bases, with 15 bases between them. This CDR3 has 13 amino acids. Germline V CDR1 and CDR2: DFQATT, SNEGSKA (reference sequence). The CDR3 bases are TGCAGTGCTGGTAGTTACGTGGAGGAGACCCAGTACTTC. Its translation is CSAGSYVEETQYF.

This chain connects TRBV20-1 to TRBJ1-2; 9 bases line up with TRBD1. J was trimmed by 7 bases and V by 0 bases; bases with no gene match: 9. The length of the CDR3 is 15 residues. The germline gives CDR1 DFQATT, CDR2 SNEGSKA (reference sequence). The CDR3 spells CSARDGAQGAGGYTF. DNA for the CDR3: TGCAGTGCTAGAGATGGGGCACAGGGGGCTGGTGGCTACACCTTC.

By share, this clonotype ranks as medium-sized. This chain links TRBV4-1 with TRBJ2-7; D might be TRBD1 or TRBD2, each matching 5 bases. This CDR3 is built from 14 residues. Trimming left V 3 bases short and J 3 bases short, with 12 bases between. CDR1 and CDR2 (germline): MGHRA, YSYEKL. DNA of the CDR3: TGCGCCAGCAGCCAGCCCGGGACGGTCTACGAGCAGTACTTC. Translated: CASSQPGTVYEQYF.

The V and J genes are TRBV29-1 and TRBJ2-1; maybe TRBD2 (5 bases). The CDR3 runs 13 residues. V lost 5 bases and J 6 bases, leaving 14 bases between the germline ends. Germline V gene data show CDR1 as SQVTM and CDR2 as ANQGSEA. The CDR3 here is CSVIPRDRNEQFF. CDR3 nucleotides: TGCAGCGTTATTCCCCGGGATCGCAATGAGCAGTTCTTC.

This clonotype was counted a few times. The rearrangement joins TRBV27 to TRBJ2-1, with a possible D match to TRBD2 (6 bases). The V gene lost 3 bases and the J gene lost 10 bases, with 13 bases spanning the gap. Germline CDR1 and CDR2: MNHEY and SMNVEV (reference sequence). The CDR3 consists of 13 residues. As DNA, the CDR3 is TGTGCCAGCAGTTTCCTAGGGACTTACGAGCAGTTCTTC. Amino acids: CASSFLGTYEQFF.

The chain uses TRBV11-2 and TRBJ2-1, with 9 bases lining up with TRBD2. The length of the CDR3 is 16 residues. Germline trimming cut 0 bases from V and 4 bases from J; bases unmatched to any gene: 4. Germline assignment: CDR1 SGHAT and CDR2 FQNNGV. The chain's CDR3 is CASSLDGREGYNEQFF. CDR3 sequence (DNA): TGTGCCAGCAGCTTAGATGGGCGGGAGGGGTACAATGAGCAGTTCTTC.

The rearrangement uses TRBV10-2 and TRBJ2-3; 9 bases match TRBD2. The germline CDR1 and CDR2 sequences are WSHSY and SAAADI. J gave up 2 bases and V 2 bases, and 2 bases lay outside the gene matches. The CDR3 sequence is 15 residues long. CDR3 protein: CASSELAGFTDTQYF. Here the CDR3 DNA reads TGCGCCAGCAGTGAGCTAGCGGGATTCACAGATACGCAGTATTTT.

The table lists this clonotype with a few counts. The chain combines TRBV28 with TRBJ1-2; D uncertain. The CDR3 is made up of 13 amino acids. V lost 6 bases and J lost 8, with 16 bases in between. Germline V gene lookup returns CDR1 MDHEN and CDR2 SYDVKM. The CDR3 reads CASRPGWSGGYTF. The CDR3 region has the DNA TGTGCCAGCAGACCCGGATGGTCAGGAGGCTACACCTTC.

This sequence joins TRBV5-5 and TRBJ2-3, with D possibly being TRBD2 (6 bases). This CDR3 spans 15 amino acids. V shed 0 bases and J shed 2 bases, with 10 bases lying between them. From germline, CDR1 is SGHKS and CDR2 YYEKEE (reference sequence). The CDR3 DNA is TGTGCCAGCAGCTTGGGGGGAGGAACCACAGATACGCAGTATTTT. Translated, it gives CASSLGGGTTDTQYF. The full variable domain, completed using reference TRBV5-5 and TRBJ2-3, is DAGVTQSPTHLIKTRGQQVTLRCSPISGHKSVSWYQQVLGQGPQFIFQYYEKEERGRGNFPDRFSARQFPNYSSELNVNALLLGDSALYLCASSLGGGTTDTQYFGPGTRLTVL.

This rearrangement joins TRBV12-3 or TRBV12-4 to TRBJ1-2; weak D call: TRBD1 (5 bases). The V end lost 5 bases, the J end lost 4 bases, and 11 bases lay between the germline ends. This CDR3 is 13 amino acids long. The CDR3, as DNA: TGTGCCAGCAGTCCAACAGGAGGCTATGGCTACACCTTC. It encodes CASSPTGGYGYTF.

This clonotype was seen a few times. The chain couples TRBV19 to TRBJ2-1; TRBD1 aligns across 7 bases. The CDR3 contains 13 residues. Germline CDR1 reads LNHDA; CDR2 reads SQIVND (reference sequence). V was clipped by 8 bases and J by 9 bases; unmatched bases: 10. CDR3 coding DNA: TGTGCCAGTGGTACAGGGGTTTCACGTGAGCAGTTCTTC. As protein: CASGTGVSREQFF.

This clonotype is deemed large (0.1 to 1%). The chain combines TRBV11-1 with TRBJ2-7; D is perhaps TRBD2 (6 bases). The V end lost 5 bases, the J end lost 2 bases, and 16 bases lay between the germline ends. From germline, CDR1 is SGHAT and CDR2 FQDESV (reference sequence). The CDR3 covers 15 residues. For the CDR3, the DNA is TGTGCCAGCAGCCCTACCGACGGAGGGACCTACGAGCAGTACTTC. Protein sequence: CASSPTDGGTYEQYF.

This clonotype appeared a few times. V usage is TRBV7-9 and J usage is TRBJ2-7; 11 bases match TRBD2. The CDR3 is made up of 18 amino acids. Germline V CDR1 and CDR2: SEHNR, FQNEAQ (reference sequence). The junction had 17 bases not matched to a gene; V was cut back by 4 bases and J by 6 bases. In nucleotides, the CDR3 is TGTGCCAGCAGCTACCCTGGACTAGCGGGCGCTCTCTCGGGCGAGCAGTACTTC. Protein product: CASSYPGLAGALSGEQYF.

The chain is built from TRBV19 and TRBJ2-1; D is undetermined. This CDR3 has 12 amino acids. Germline-derived CDR1 and CDR2 are LNHDA and SQIVND (reference sequence). V lost 6 bases and J 4 bases, leaving 7 bases between the germline ends. The CDR3 DNA reads as TGTGCCAGTAGCGGTAATTACAATGAGCAGTTCTTC. It codes for CASSGNYNEQFF.

This clonotype was counted a few times. The rearrangement uses TRBV4-1 and TRBJ2-3, with D possibly called TRBD1 or TRBD2 (5 bases each). The CDR3 has 13 amino acids. Looked up from germline, CDR1 is MGHRA and CDR2 is YSYEKL. The V and J ends lost 4 bases and 3 bases respectively, with 8 bases between them. This chain's CDR3 is CASSRDPTDTQYF. The CDR3 bases are TGCGCCAGCAGCCGGGACCCGACAGATACGCAGTATTTT.

This clonotype has just a few counts. The chain uses TRBV11-2 and TRBJ2-7, with 9 bases fitting TRBD1. CDR3 length: 15 residues. The ends lost 2 bases at V and 3 bases at J; junction bases unmatched: 5. From germline, CDR1 is SGHAT and CDR2 FQNNGV. The CDR3 protein is CASSLRDRVVYEQYF. The CDR3 DNA sequence: TGTGCCAGCAGCTTAAGGGACAGGGTGGTCTACGAGCAGTACTTC.

V and J are TRBV11-2 and TRBJ1-4, with D uncertain. The CDR3 has 15 amino acids. Germline V gene lookup returns CDR1 SGHAT and CDR2 FQNNGV. V was pared by 8 bases and J by 8 bases, with 21 bases between. The CDR3 protein is CASGGLRRFPEKLFF. DNA of the CDR3: TGTGCCAGCGGCGGCCTTAGGCGGTTCCCAGAAAAACTGTTTTTT.

On this clonotype: The junction does not match germline at one end; this may be a read error. For the CDR3, the DNA is TGCGCCAGCAGCTTGGCCCTGGGACAGGTCGAGGGGGAGACCCAGTACTTC. Protein: CASSLALGQVEGETQYF. The chain couples TRBV5-4 to TRBJ2-5, with TRBD1 identical over 8 bases. CDR3 length: 17 residues. Germline assignment: CDR1 SGHNT and CDR2 YYREEE (reference sequence). Looking up the rest from reference TRBV5-4 and TRBJ2-5 gives the full variable domain: ETGVTQSPTHLIKTRGQQVTLRCSSQSGHNTVSWYQQALGQGPQFIFQYYREEENGRGNFPPRFSGLQFPNYSSELNVNALELDDSALYLCASSLALGQVEGETQYFGPGTRLLVL.

The genes are TRBV12-3 or TRBV12-4 and TRBJ1-6, with D perhaps TRBD1 (6 bases). Trimming shortened V by 7 bases and J by 9 bases, and 19 bases separated the two germline ends. CDR3 length: 15 amino acids. CDR3 protein: CASTWGQLGASPLHF. The CDR3 DNA is TGTGCCAGCACGTGGGGACAATTAGGCGCTTCACCCCTCCACTTT.

This clonotype came up a few times. This may stem from a read error, because a much larger clone lies one nucleotide away. The CDR3 DNA reads as TGTGCCAGCAGTTTAGGGGAGGCCCAGTACTTC. This gives the protein CASSLGEAQYF. This chain connects TRBV27 to TRBJ2-5, with D possibly TRBD2 on 6 matching bases. There are 11 residues in the CDR3. V lost 2 bases and J lost 9, with 7 bases in between. Germline assignment: CDR1 MNHEY and CDR2 SMNVEV (reference sequence).

This clonotype has just a few counts. In DNA, the CDR3 is TGCAGCGTTGAAGTATCAGGGGGCTCCTATGGCTACACCTTC. This codes for CSVEVSGGSYGYTF. The V gene is TRBV29-1, the J gene TRBJ1-2; 8 bases fit TRBD1. Per germline, CDR1 SQVTM and CDR2 ANQGSEA. V was pared by 1 base and J by 4 bases, with 5 bases of the junction left unmatched. The CDR3 extends over 14 amino acids.

This sequence joins TRBV27 and TRBJ1-5; D perhaps matches TRBD1 (5 bases). The CDR3 is 13 amino acids. The germline V gene has CDR1 MNHEY and CDR2 SMNVEV (reference sequence). V was trimmed by 3 bases and J by 4 bases, leaving 7 bases between them. CDR3 region: CASSFDRNQPQHF. The DNA of the CDR3 is TGTGCCAGCAGTTTTGACAGAAATCAGCCCCAGCATTTT.